These 24 T cell receptor beta chains came from one sample sequenced in a study of blood T cell repertoires in COVID-19. The assay was immunoSEQ multiplex PCR, and TCRdb's table has in-frame clones only and misses some. This sample has a few hundred thousand clones; 84% occur once, and the top ten carry approximately 6.6%. The sequencing input was PBMCs or T cells enriched from blood (not recorded which). All receptors derive from a woman aged 40 to 49 who had recovered from COVID-19.

Points on this clone: The junction does not match germline at one end; this may be a read error. The chain joins TRBV4-2 to TRBJ2-7; 10 nucleotides align to TRBD1. The CDR3 runs to 16 residues. Germline V gives CDR1 LGHNA, CDR2 YNFKEQ. In DNA, the CDR3 is TGTGCCAGCAGCAAAGACAGGGGGCCGGAGGACTACGAGCAGTACTTC. Translated, it gives CASSKDRGPEDYEQYF.

The V and J genes are TRBV5-1 and TRBJ1-6; 11 positions match TRBD1. Germline-derived CDR1 and CDR2 are SGHRS and YFSETQ. V was pared by 4 bases and J by 10 bases, with 4 bases of the junction left unmatched. There are 14 residues in the CDR3. CDR3 residues: CASSDGTGGSPLHF. As DNA, the CDR3 is TGCGCCAGCAGCGATGGGACAGGGGGGTCACCCCTCCACTTT.

This CDR3 reads CASSLIGVTEAFF. CDR3 in DNA: TGTGCCAGCAGCCTCATAGGGGTTACTGAAGCTTTCTTT. The rearrangement joins TRBV27 to TRBJ1-1; the D gene is possibly TRBD1 (5 bases). The V end was cut by 6 bases, the J end by 5 bases, with 13 bases between. The CDR3 extends over 13 amino acids. Per germline, CDR1 MNHEY and CDR2 SMNVEV (reference sequence).

The chain carries TRBV30 and TRBJ2-5, with D perhaps matching TRBD1 (6 bases). V was clipped by 4 bases and J by 0 bases, with 9 bases between them. CDR1 and CDR2 (germline): GTSNPN, SVGIG (reference sequence). This CDR3 has 13 residues. CDR3 nucleotides: TGTGCCTGGATTGGACAGAACCAAGAGACCCAGTACTTC. As protein: CAWIGQNQETQYF.

V usage is TRBV30 and J usage is TRBJ2-5, with D hard to call. Germline V gene sequence: CDR1 GTSNPN, CDR2 SVGIG (reference sequence). Trimming pared 2 bases from V and 3 bases from J, leaving 7 bases between. The CDR3 runs 12 residues. CDR3 nucleotide sequence: TGTGCCTGGAGTCCTGTTAAAGAGACCCAGTACTTC. It codes for CAWSPVKETQYF.

This chain links TRBV24-1 with TRBJ2-3; 7 nucleotides agree with TRBD1. Germline assignment: CDR1 KGHDR and CDR2 SFDVKD. J was trimmed by 3 bases and V by 1 base; bases with no gene match: 15. This CDR3 contains 19 residues. In nucleotides, the CDR3 is TGTGCCACCAGTGATTTAGGAACCCGTGGCAGGGGGATAACAGATACGCAGTATTTT. Its translation: CATSDLGTRGRGITDTQYF.

The chain uses TRBV5-4 and TRBJ2-7; TRBD1 agrees at 10 bases. This CDR3 comprises 14 residues. Germline CDR1 and CDR2: SGHNT and YYREEE (reference sequence). Unmatched junction bases numbered 7, after V lost 3 bases and J lost 7 bases. The CDR3 protein is CASSSRDRGGEQYF. For the CDR3, the DNA is TGTGCCAGCAGCTCCCGGGACAGGGGTGGTGAGCAGTACTTC.

V usage is TRBV27 and J usage is TRBJ1-2, with a tentative D call TRBD1 (5 bases). This CDR3 is built from 16 residues. CDR1 MNHEY and CDR2 SMNVEV come from the germline V gene (reference sequence). Trimming took 2 bases from V and 7 from J, leaving 20 bases between them. The CDR3 loop is CASSLVRELSQGGYTF. For the CDR3, the DNA is TGTGCCAGCAGTTTAGTCAGGGAACTCTCCCAGGGTGGCTACACCTTC.

The genes are TRBV18 and TRBJ2-5, with 11 positions matching TRBD2. The CDR3 consists of 15 residues. The V segment lost 4 bases and the J segment 2 bases; nucleotides outside the gene matches: 3. Germline CDR1 and CDR2: KGHSH and LQKENI. For the CDR3, the DNA is TGTGCCAGCTCACTTCTAGCGGGAGGACAAGAGACCCAGTACTTC. It yields the protein CASSLLAGGQETQYF.

For this clone: Other DNA sequences in this specimen translate into the identical CDR3. This chain links TRBV18 with TRBJ2-3, with 11 bases aligning to TRBD2. V was clipped by 3 bases and J by 3 bases; unmatched bases: 2. The CDR3 loop spans 15 amino acids. Germline V gene data show CDR1 as KGHSH and CDR2 as LQKENI. The CDR3 DNA sequence: TGTGCCAGCTCACCCTGGACTAGCGGGACAGATACGCAGTATTTT. Encoded protein: CASSPWTSGTDTQYF.

V gene TRBV19 combines with J gene TRBJ1-5; possible D gene TRBD1, 6 bases. The CDR3 length is 15 residues. Germline V lookup: CDR1 LNHDA, CDR2 SQIVND (reference sequence). Trimming shortened V by 7 bases and J by 0 bases, and 13 bases separated the two germline ends. CDR3 amino acids: CASTQQGYSNQPQHF. CDR3 nucleotide sequence: TGTGCCAGTACCCAACAGGGATATAGCAATCAGCCCCAGCATTTT.

This sequence joins TRBV4-1 and TRBJ2-1; D possibly corresponds to TRBD1 (6 bases). Trimming shortened V by 1 base and J by 14 bases, and 9 bases separated the two germline ends. The CDR3 spans 11 residues. Germline lookup yields CDR1 MGHRA and CDR2 YSYEKL. CDR3 nucleotides: TGCGCCAGCAGCCAAGGAGGGGGAGAGTTCTTC. This encodes CASSQGGGEFF.

This clone has just one count. CDR3 DNA sequence: TGTGCCACCGCCGAGACTAGCGGGGGCACAGATACGCAGTATTTT. This gives the protein CATAETSGGTDTQYF. The genes are TRBV15 and TRBJ2-3, with 11 bases that match TRBD2. The CDR3 consists of 15 residues. J lost 1 base, V lost 8 bases, and 5 bases had no gene match. In germline, CDR1 is LNHNV, CDR2 YYDKDF (reference sequence).

This chain joins TRBV5-6 and TRBJ2-1; 10 bases are shared with TRBD2. V shed 3 bases and J 12 bases; nucleotides not matched to a gene: 15. Germline CDR1 is SGHDT and CDR2 is YYEEEE. CDR3 length: 16 amino acids. As DNA, the CDR3 is TGTGCCAGCAGCTCTACCGGACTAGCGGCCTCAGTAAGGCAGTTCTTC. It encodes CASSSTGLAASVRQFF.

This chain links TRBV27 with TRBJ2-5; 8 bases fit TRBD1. Germline V gene data show CDR1 as MNHEY and CDR2 as SMNVEV (reference sequence). V was clipped by 5 bases and J by 0 bases; unmatched bases: 5. The CDR3 spans 15 residues. The CDR3 sequence is CASSLWDRYQETQYF. CDR3 DNA: TGTGCCAGCAGTCTTTGGGACAGGTACCAAGAGACCCAGTACTTC.

This clone appeared a single time. This rearrangement joins TRBV3-1 (or the pseudogene TRBV3-2) to TRBJ1-2; possibly TRBD1 for D (5 bases). CDR1 and CDR2 (germline): LGHDT, YNNKEL (reference sequence). The CDR3 has 13 residues. Trimming removed 4 bases at V and 6 bases at J, with 12 bases between. The CDR3 DNA reads as TGTGCCAGCAGCCTCAACTTCAGGGATGGCTACACCTTC. It is translated as CASSLNFRDGYTF.

The V call is TRBV7-2, the J call TRBJ1-5, with TRBD1 matching 8 bases. V lost 1 base and J lost 4; bases outside the gene matches: 6. Germline V gene sequence: CDR1 SGHTA, CDR2 FQGNSA. CDR3 length equals 16 residues. The CDR3 region is CASSLGLQGANQPQHF. CDR3 in DNA: TGTGCCAGCAGCTTAGGTCTCCAGGGGGCTAATCAGCCCCAGCATTTT.

CDR3 residues: CASRRLAGGTGELFF. The CDR3 coding sequence is TGTGCCAGTAGACGACTAGCGGGAGGGACCGGGGAGCTGTTTTTT. The chain carries TRBV19 and TRBJ2-2, with 14 bases that match TRBD2. Unmatched junction bases numbered 2, after V lost 6 bases and J lost 5 bases. The germline V gene has CDR1 LNHDA and CDR2 SQIVND (reference sequence). This CDR3 contains 15 residues.

V is TRBV4-3 and J is TRBJ2-1; maybe TRBD2 (6 bases). This CDR3 is built from 15 residues. V gave up 4 bases and J gave up 3 bases, with 13 bases separating them. Germline V gene lookup returns CDR1 LGHNA and CDR2 YSLEER. CDR3 protein: CASSPGSGDYNEQFF. In nucleotides, the CDR3 is TGCGCCAGCAGCCCGGGTAGCGGAGACTACAATGAGCAGTTCTTC.

The chain recombines TRBV3-1 (or the pseudogene TRBV3-2) with TRBJ2-2, with TRBD1 identical over 12 bases. Germline CDR1 reads LGHDT; CDR2 reads YNNKEL (reference sequence). The length of the CDR3 is 15 residues. After removal of 4 bases from V and 7 bases from J, the junction contained 4 bases not matched to a gene. The CDR3 reads CASSPGQGAIGELFF. CDR3 DNA sequence: TGTGCCAGCAGCCCGGGACAGGGGGCGATCGGGGAGCTGTTTTTT.

This sequence joins TRBV19 and TRBJ2-4, with 7 positions matching TRBD2. From germline, CDR1 is LNHDA and CDR2 SQIVND (reference sequence). CDR3 length equals 13 residues. V trimming: 8 bases; J trimming: 9 bases; junction bases outside the gene matches: 10. The CDR3 coding sequence is TGTGCCAGTCTGTCGGCGGGAGAGGTCATTCAGTACTTC. Translated: CASLSAGEVIQYF.

The chain carries TRBV7-8 and TRBJ2-5; 7 bases fit TRBD1. Looked up from germline, CDR1 is SGHVS and CDR2 is FQNEAQ. Trimming took 5 bases from V and 5 from J; bases not matched to a gene: 11. This CDR3 is 15 amino acids long. CDR3 DNA: TGTGCCAGCAGCCCTAAGACAGGGCCGTGGGAGACCCAGTACTTC. Translating gives CASSPKTGPWETQYF. Filled out from reference TRBV7-8 and TRBJ2-5, the complete variable domain reads GAGVSQSPRYKVAKRGQDVALRCDPISGHVSLFWYQQALGQGPEFLTYFQNEAQLDKSGLPSDRFFAERPEGSVSTLKIQRTQQEDSAVYLCASSPKTGPWETQYFGPGTRLLVL.

The rearrangement links TRBV21-1 to TRBJ2-1; no DNA check was done on the table's D call, TRBD1. TRBV21-1 is reported as a pseudogene. The CDR3 runs to 14 residues. The CDR3, as DNA: TGTGCCAGCAGCAAAAAGGGACAGGGCAATGAGCAGTTCTTC. Protein: CASSKKGQGNEQFF.

The rearrangement links TRBV18 to TRBJ2-2; 8 nucleotides line up with TRBD2. The trim removed 1 base at V and 6 bases at J, leaving 4 bases unmatched. In germline, CDR1 is KGHSH, CDR2 LQKENI. CDR3 length equals 15 residues. CDR3: CASSPQGLGAGELFF. The CDR3 DNA reads TGTGCCAGCTCACCACAGGGACTAGGGGCCGGGGAGCTGTTTTTT.